This record concerns one TCR beta chain sequence. The data originate from a study of chemoradiotherapy in HPV16-positive cancers. Produced via immunoSEQ multiplex PCR; TCRdb's table is partial and in-frame only. The table has approximately 35,000 clones, approximately 92% seen once; the top ten hold about 3.6%. Germline V gives CDR1 MNHEY, CDR2 SMNVEV (reference sequence). Trimming removed 6 bases from V and 1 base from J, with 9 bases in between. CDR3 length: 14 amino acids. The chain links TRBV27 to TRBJ2-2; D might be TRBD1 (6 bases). The sequencing here drew on blood, taken from a patient who underwent chemoradiotherapy. The receptor was isolated from a human donor with HPV-associated anogenital cancer. The CDR3 nucleotides read TGTGCCAGCAGCGGACAGAGGAACACCGGGGAGCTGTTTTTT. It codes for CASSGQRNTGELFF.